These T cell receptor beta chains were read from a single sample in a study of T cell responses to AZD1222 COVID-19 vaccine. Measured with immunoSEQ multiplex PCR; TCRdb has only the in-frame clones, and not every one. The sample includes 80,000 or so clones, 70% to 90% seen only once; the top ten take more than 5%. The sequences come from peripheral blood, collected on day 0 of AZD1222 vaccination. The source of these receptors is an adult in good health. The CDR3 runs from the conserved cysteine through the conserved F or W. Each record gives: CDR3 protein, clone size, V gene, CDR3 length. Clone size is shown for a subset of rows, as once, few, many or a class of expanded clone.

CDR3: CASSSDRGNQPQHF
size: -
V: TRBV18
length: 14

CDR3: CASRQGAGGYTF
size: -
V: TRBV25-1
length: 12

CDR3: CASSLGLREQFF
size: few
V: TRBV5-1
length: 12

CDR3: CASSIDGTANNSPLHF
size: -
V: TRBV19
length: 16

CDR3: CSASGPRQPQHF
size: -
V: TRBV20-1
length: 12

CDR3: CASITTGTVSSINEKLFF
size: -
V: TRBV28
length: 18

CDR3: CASSQDSLSSGNTIYF
size: -
V: TRBV4-3
length: 16

CDR3: CASSLVPDEQFF
size: -
V: TRBV5-1
length: 12

CDR3: CASSYTRTSDSPLHF
size: -
V: TRBV6-5
length: 15

CDR3: CASSPSGGGRYGYTF
size: -
V: TRBV5-1
length: 15

CDR3: CAWSVWGDYSPLHF
size: -
V: TRBV30
length: 14

CDR3: CASSARGETYNEQFF
size: -
V: TRBV9
length: 15

CDR3: CASSLLGTGETQYF
size: -
V: TRBV27
length: 14

CDR3: CASSRSGINYGYTF
size: once
V: TRBV7-9
length: 14

CDR3: CASQNTGRYEQYF
size: -
V: TRBV6-5
length: 13

CDR3: CAWAVGGINTF
size: -
V: TRBV30
length: 11

CDR3: CASSRQENTEAFF
size: -
V: TRBV7-2
length: 13

CDR3: CASSANTEGTQYF
size: -
V: TRBV5-1
length: 13

CDR3: CASSLVGWGGTDTQYF
size: -
V: TRBV7-2
length: 16

CDR3: CASSKNREGPPVNEQFF
size: -
V: TRBV21-1
length: 17

CDR3: CSASGQGMKAKNIQYF
size: -
V: TRBV20-1
length: 16